The entry below describes one T cell receptor (beta chain). In the original workflow: Scientists estimated how many nucleated cells there were by amplifying reference gene primers. Only in-frame clones appear in the TCRdb table, and some are missing; sequencing was by immunoSEQ multiplex PCR. The V and J calls and the clone size are those of that table, but D and trimming were determined from the DNA. The top ten clones hold 3% to 3.5% of a sample with tens of thousands of clones, over 70% of them seen once. Germline CDR1 and CDR2: LNHNV and YYDKDF (reference sequence). V was clipped by 0 bases and J by 0 bases, with 10 bases between them. The CDR3 spans 16 residues. The data were taken from a study of blood T cell repertoires in COVID-19. Study-wide context: Sites across the United States, Italy and Spain contributed samples from acute and convalescent COVID-19.

Sequenced input: peripheral blood. This receptor was identified in a human donor in a cohort sampled during active COVID-19. The rearrangement uses TRBV15 and TRBJ2-3; tentative D call: TRBD2 (5 bases). CDR3 DNA: TGTGCCACCAGCAGAGATCCGGGGATTAGCACAGATACGCAGTATTTT. Protein product: CATSRDPGISTDTQYF.